A selection of T cell receptor beta chains follows, all from one sample in a study of cytomegalovirus exposure and HLA in healthy donors. TCRdb keeps only in-frame clones here, not all; method: immunoSEQ multiplex PCR. The sample holds 100,000 to 120,000 clones; 65% to 85% are singletons and the top ten take roughly 5.6%. The sample consisted of PBMCs. Receptors were obtained from a man aged 25-45 years in good health and CMV-seropositive. CDR3s include the opening cysteine and the closing phenylalanine or tryptophan. D genes are given only for firm matches. Expanded clones are given a class, and other clones once, few, many or no size at all.

CDR3 length,J gene,D gene,V gene,clone size,CDR3 DNA,CDR3 protein
18,TRBJ2-3,TRBD2,TRBV11-1,NA,TGTGCCAGCAGCCGCGGACTAGCGGGGGGCAGAAGCACAGATACGCAGTATTTT,CASSRGLAGGRSTDTQYF
13,TRBJ2-7,TRBD1,TRBV28,NA,TGTGCCAGCAGCGTTGGGACAGCCTACGAGCAGTACTTC,CASSVGTAYEQYF
15,TRBJ1-1,NA,TRBV6-5,NA,TGTGCCAGCAGTTTGACCGGGAGGATGAACACTGAAGCTTTCTTT,CASSLTGRMNTEAFF
14,TRBJ2-7,TRBD1,TRBV6-5,NA,TGTGCCAGCAGTGTAGGGGACAGCCCAGGCGAGCAGTACTTC,CASSVGDSPGEQYF
15,TRBJ2-3,NA,TRBV4-3,NA,TGCGCCAGCAGCCAAGAGATGGCAGTCACAGATACGCAGTATTTT,CASSQEMAVTDTQYF
15,TRBJ2-3,TRBD2,TRBV4-1,NA,TGCGCCAGCAGCCGAGCGGGGGGGGGTGCAGATACGCAGTATTTT,CASSRAGGGADTQYF
20,TRBJ2-5,TRBD2,TRBV19,NA,TGTGCCAGTAGTATTCCTCAAGGGGGTCCGGGACTAGCCTCACAAGAGACCCAGTACTTC,CASSIPQGGPGLASQETQYF
14,TRBJ1-2,TRBD1,TRBV7-9,NA,TGTGCCAGCAGCCGATTAGGACAGGCGAGTGGCTACACCTTC,CASSRLGQASGYTF
17,TRBJ2-7,TRBD2,TRBV7-2,NA,TGTGCCAGCCCCAAGGGGCTAGCGGGGGGGCAGGGCCACGAGCAGTACTTC,CASPKGLAGGQGHEQYF
17,TRBJ2-3,TRBD2,TRBV12-5,NA,TGTGCTAGTGGTTTGGTTCAGCGGGGGGATAGCACAGATACGCAGTATTTT,CASGLVQRGDSTDTQYF
15,TRBJ1-6,NA,TRBV5-1,NA,TGCGCCAGCAGACAGACCGAACAGGGATGGTCACCCCTCCACTTT,CASRQTEQGWSPLHF
17,TRBJ2-6,NA,TRBV7-2,NA,TGTGCCAGCAGCCCTAGGGACAAGTTCTCTGGGGCCAACGTCCTGACTTTC,CASSPRDKFSGANVLTF
14,TRBJ1-2,NA,TRBV5-1,NA,TGCGCCAGCAGCTTGGCTCCGGGGGGCGGTGGCTACACCTTC,CASSLAPGGGGYTF
17,TRBJ2-7,TRBD1,TRBV4-2,NA,TGTGCCAGCAGCCAGCCTCCGGGACAGGGGGCTCCCTACGAGCAGTACTTC,CASSQPPGQGAPYEQYF
16,TRBJ2-1,TRBD1,TRBV11-3,NA,TGTGCCAGCAGCTCAGCCGGGACAGGGGTACGTGATGAGCAGTTCTTC,CASSSAGTGVRDEQFF
15,TRBJ2-3,TRBD1,TRBV29-1,once,TGCAGCGCATCCCGAACAGGGGGCGGCACAGATACGCAGTATTTT,CSASRTGGGTDTQYF
11,TRBJ2-5,NA,TRBV20-1,NA,TGCAGTGGTCAGGGGCAAGAGACCCAGTACTTC,CSGQGQETQYF
15,TRBJ1-2,NA,TRBV6-5,few,TGTGCCAGCAGTTACTCGGGTAACAGGGTCTATGGCTACACCTTC,CASSYSGNRVYGYTF
14,TRBJ1-1,NA,TRBV19,NA,TGTGCCAGTAGCACGGCAGGGGCGGTGAGCAAAGCTTTCTTT,CASSTAGAVSKAFF
14,TRBJ1-5,NA,TRBV10-2,many,TGCGCCAGCAGTGAGTCGACTGAGAATCAGCCCCAGCATTTT,CASSESTENQPQHF
15,TRBJ2-1,NA,TRBV7-3,NA,TGTGCCAGCAGCCCCCAGGCGGGGCTAGAAGGTGAGCAGTTCTTC,CASSPQAGLEGEQFF
13,TRBJ2-7,TRBD1,TRBV7-9,NA,TGTGCCAGCAGCTTAGGACAGGGGGCTCCCTTATGCTTC,CASSLGQGAPLCF
15,TRBJ2-1,TRBD2,TRBV10-3,few,TGTGCCATCCGAACGGGACTAGGGTCCTACAATGAGCAGTTCTTC,CAIRTGLGSYNEQFF
15,TRBJ2-5,TRBD2,TRBV7-2,NA,TGTGCCAGCAGCACGGCAGCGGGGACGCAAGAGACCCAGTACTTC,CASSTAAGTQETQYF
14,TRBJ1-2,TRBD1,TRBV14,NA,TGTGCCAGCAGCCAAGTCAGGACAGGGGGCGGCTACACCTTC,CASSQVRTGGGYTF
16,TRBJ2-3,TRBD2,TRBV7-6,NA,TGTGCCAGCAGCTTAGTAGGTCTAGCGGGGGGTGATACGCAGTATTTT,CASSLVGLAGGDTQYF